The T cell receptor beta chain described here comes from a study of CD8+ T cells in alopecia areata (dated by TCRdb to the late 2010s). For the wider study: The treated patients took part in an open-label pilot trial in which moderate-to-severe alopecia areata was treated with oral tofacitinib at 5 to 10 mg twice daily. Tofacitinib was administered for 6 to 18 months, and 6 months of follow-up off drug were then conducted to assess delayed response and recurrence. Clonality in the scalp was compared among normal scalp (n=4), patchy alopecia areata scalp (n=8), and alopecia totalis/universalis scalp (n=8). High-throughput TCRbeta sequencing was used to examine T cell clonal expansion in alopecia areata in both the C3H/HeJ mouse model and human patients. On the human side, TCRbeta sequencing was run on scalp tissue and on sorted CD4+ and CD8+ peripheral blood T cells from healthy controls and from alopecia areata patients with either patchy or totalis/universalis disease. Tofacitinib-treated patients had biopsies at baseline and at 4 and 24 weeks of treatment, with a later scalp biopsy in several patients. The RNA source kit depended on sample type: the PAXgene miRNA kit for fixed scalp, the miRNeasy kit for PBMCs, and the RNeasy kit for mouse skin. Amplification of TCRbeta CDR3 regions was done by immunoSEQ multiplex PCR using 35 Vbeta forward primers and 13 Jbeta reverse primers. For the treated patients, the SALT score, which quantifies what percentage of scalp surface area is affected, served as the measure of disease severity. Overall study results and their limits: Shared TCR sequences between patients were less evident than in mice, which may be partly attributable to HLA diversity in the patient population. During tofacitinib treatment, many expanded lesional clones remained in scalp and blood, and this persistence may partly explain relapse after treatment is stopped. Compared with normal scalp, lesional scalp, particularly in alopecia totalis/universalis, had higher clonality and more expanded CD8+ clones, which suggests antigenic drive. Unlike mouse skin, which is dominated by gammadelta T cells, normal human skin has resident alphabeta T cells that are also sequenced, and this complicates analysis of the scalp TCR repertoire. Tofacitinib significantly decreased scalp clonality and the number of expanded CD8+ clones among the top 100 scalp clones. Because the treated cohort was small and had only one nonresponder, larger studies are needed to examine links between baseline CD8+ expansion and response.

Library prep was done by the immunoSEQ multiplex PCR assay. For TCR sequencing, RNA was extracted from every sample and reverse transcribed into cDNA to serve as template. First-strand cDNA was synthesized with SuperScript III using a 2:1 mix of oligo-dT and random hexamers. A synthetic immune receptor repertoire was used to measure amplification bias, and any remaining bias was corrected computationally. The original methods were these. Raw reads were preprocessed for error removal, and CDR3 was defined according to IMGT conventions as running from the conserved cysteine to phenylalanine. To get clonality, Shannon entropy was normalized by log2 of the number of productive unique TCRs and the result was subtracted from 1. Whether scalp clones were CD4 or CD8 was inferred by matching scalp TCRbeta sequences against CD4 and CD8 repertoires sorted from blood. TCRdb took this table from immuneACCESS and kept in-frame rearrangements with V and J called. Such tables lack part of the clones; where checked against another copy, unresolved V genes explain under half of the gap, and the rest is unexplained. For V, J and clone size, that table is used; D and trimming come from the DNA. This sample is represented by about 200,000 clones; around 60% of them were singletons. Approximately 1.3% of the sample is taken by the ten largest.

Unmatched junction bases come to 6, with V trimmed by 4 bases and J by 5 bases. The CDR3 starts with the cysteine, ends with the phenylalanine, and has 14 residues. Just CDR3 DNA is preserved here, 42 bases in frame from base 1. In the germline V gene (reference sequence), CDR1 corresponds to SGHNT and CDR2 to YYREEE. The sample's treatment or condition, from its label and the paper: oral pan-JAK inhibitor, 5-10 mg twice daily. Lesional scalp punch biopsies and peripheral blood were collected from alopecia areata patients. After PBMCs were isolated by density centrifugation and stained for CD3, CD4 and CD8, a FACSAria was used to sort CD4+ and CD8+ T cells. Remarks on this clone: Its recognized antigen is unknown. No clone much larger than this one lies a single base away; base qualities are absent.

The receptor's source is a human donor with alopecia areata. Sequencing used CD4+ T cells sorted from blood, obtained around week 50, from a patient treated with tofacitinib. The chain uses TRBV5-4 and TRBJ2-5; 9 bases in the middle match TRBD2. The CDR3 reads CASSPGLAIETQYF. The nucleotide sequence is TGTGCCAGCAGCCCGGGACTAGCTATCGAGACCCAGTACTTC.